This T cell receptor (beta chain) was retrieved from a study of shared clonotypes between healthy human individuals. Sequenced by immunoSEQ multiplex PCR; TCRdb stores in-frame clones only, minus some. The sample lists 2,500,000 or so clones; 85% to 95% were seen once. Germline V gene data show CDR1 as LNHNV and CDR2 as YYDKDF (reference sequence). V was pared by 3 bases and J by 7 bases, with 17 bases between. The CDR3 has 15 amino acids. Sample: naive CD4+ T cells from PBMCs. Subset of the sample: CD45RA+ positively selected. The chain joins TRBV15 to TRBJ2-3; possibly TRBD2 for D (6 bases). The sequence was collected from a man between 18 and 29 years old in good health. Some clones in this sample may be carry-over from other donors' samples. The CDR3 loop is CATSREGGYLNTQYF. CDR3 coding DNA: TGTGCCACCAGCAGGGAGGGTGGTTACCTGAATACGCAGTATTTT.